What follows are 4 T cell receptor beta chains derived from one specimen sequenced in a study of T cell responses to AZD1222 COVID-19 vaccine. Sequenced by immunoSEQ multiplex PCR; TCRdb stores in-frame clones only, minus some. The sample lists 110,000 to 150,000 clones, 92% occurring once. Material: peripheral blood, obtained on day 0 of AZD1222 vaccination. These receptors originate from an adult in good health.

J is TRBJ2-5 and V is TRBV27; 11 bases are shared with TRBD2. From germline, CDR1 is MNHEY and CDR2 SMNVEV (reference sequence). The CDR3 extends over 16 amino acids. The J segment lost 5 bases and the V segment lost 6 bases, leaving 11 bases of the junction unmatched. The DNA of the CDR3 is TGTGCCAGCAGCCGTAAACTAGCGGGAGTTTGGGAGACCCAGTACTTC. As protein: CASSRKLAGVWETQYF.

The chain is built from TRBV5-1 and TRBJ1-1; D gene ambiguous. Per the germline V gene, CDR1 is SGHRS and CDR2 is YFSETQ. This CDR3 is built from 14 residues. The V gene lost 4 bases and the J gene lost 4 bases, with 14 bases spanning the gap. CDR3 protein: CASSLGGVPTEAFF. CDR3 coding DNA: TGCGCCAGCAGCCTTGGTGGGGTGCCCACTGAAGCTTTCTTT.

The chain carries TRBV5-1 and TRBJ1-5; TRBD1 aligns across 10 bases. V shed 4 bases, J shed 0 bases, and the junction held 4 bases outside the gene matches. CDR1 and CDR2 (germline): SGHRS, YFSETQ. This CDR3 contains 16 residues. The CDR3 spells CASSEGTGDSNQPQHF. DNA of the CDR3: TGCGCCAGCAGCGAGGGGACAGGGGATAGCAATCAGCCCCAGCATTTT. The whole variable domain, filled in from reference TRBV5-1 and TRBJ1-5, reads KAGVTQTPRYLIKTRGQQVTLSCSPISGHRSVSWYQQTPGQGLQFLFEYFSETQRNKGNFPGRFSGRQFSNSRSEMNVSTLELGDSALYLCASSEGTGDSNQPQHFGDGTRLSIL.

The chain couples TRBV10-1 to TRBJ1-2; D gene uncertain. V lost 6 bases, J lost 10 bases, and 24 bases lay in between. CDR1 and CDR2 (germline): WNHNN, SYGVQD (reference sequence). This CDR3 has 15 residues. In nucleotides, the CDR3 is TGCGCCAGCAGCGGAAACCGCGCGGGGTTGGGTGCCTACACCTTC. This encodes CASSGNRAGLGAYTF.